A selection of T cell receptor beta chains follows, all from one sample in a study of prognosis after radiotherapy for stage I lung cancer. MiXCR, applied by TCRdb to the multiplex PCR reads, yields one record per CDR3 protein. The sample yields 20,000 to 30,000 distinct CDR3 sequences, about 40% seen once. The source material was PBMCs, sampled before or after stereotactic body radiation therapy (not recorded which). These receptors all stem from a donor aged 50 or older with non-small cell lung cancer. Both conserved end residues are part of each CDR3. The D gene is left open where the match is weak. The listing skips clone size in some rows; elsewhere it reads once, few, many or a size class.

clone size	J gene	V gene	D gene	CDR3 protein	CDR3 DNA
medium-sized	TRBJ2-1	TRBV6-1	.	CASREGATGSYNEQFF	TGTGCCAGCCGGGAGGGGGCGACGGGCTCCTACAATGAGCAGTTCTTC
.	TRBJ2-7	TRBV5-4	.	CASSFQGSREQYF	TGTGCCAGCAGCTTTCAGGGGTCGCGAGAGCAGTACTTC
many	TRBJ2-1	TRBV2	TRBD2	CASSRFFGTSGAYNEQFF	TGTGCCAGCAGTCGCTTTTTCGGGACTAGCGGGGCCTACAATGAGCAGTTCTTC
medium-sized	TRBJ1-3	TRBV20-1	.	CSAREDHGPRNTIYF	TGCAGTGCTAGAGAAGACCATGGTCCTAGAAACACCATATATTTT
many	TRBJ1-2	TRBV4-1	.	CASSRLDSGSYGYTF	TGCGCCAGCAGCAGGTTGGACAGTGGATCCTATGGCTACACCTTC
medium-sized	TRBJ1-5	TRBV28	.	CASSLGRGASNQPQHF	TGTGCCAGCAGTTTAGGGAGGGGAGCTAGCAATCAGCCCCAGCATTTT
few	TRBJ1-5	TRBV20-1	.	CSADVGTDSRQPQHF	TGCAGTGCTGACGTCGGGACGGATTCTCGGCAGCCCCAGCATTTT
once	TRBJ2-7	TRBV6-2/TRBV6-3	.	CAGSYSMAVGPRRGNEQYF	TGTGCCGGCAGTTACTCGATGGCGGTAGGGCCCCGGAGGGGGAACGAGCAGTACTTC
many	TRBJ2-2	TRBV5-4	TRBD2	CASSVTSGRVSGELFF	TGTGCCAGCAGCGTAACTAGCGGGAGGGTATCCGGGGAGCTGTTTTTT
.	TRBJ2-3	TRBV15	TRBD2	CATSRGTSGSTDTQYF	TGTGCCACCAGCAGAGGTACTAGCGGGAGCACAGATACGCAGTATTTT
many	TRBJ1-1	TRBV29-1	.	CRANGQSNTEAFF	TGCAGGGCGAACGGACAGTCTAACACTGAAGCTTTCTTT
many	TRBJ1-3	TRBV10-2	.	CASSPRDTGEPGNTIYF	TGCGCCAGCAGCCCCCGGGACACCGGAGAACCTGGAAACACCATATATTTT
few	TRBJ2-2	TRBV27	.	CASQEQVLGTGELFF	TGTGCCAGCCAAGAACAGGTTCTTGGCACCGGGGAGCTGTTTTTT
.	TRBJ2-7	TRBV20-1	.	CSAPGVQTGYEQYF	TGCAGTGCCCCAGGGGTGCAGACTGGCTACGAGCAGTACTTC
many	TRBJ2-5	TRBV5-1	.	CASSLGQWETQYF	TGCGCCAGCAGCTTGGGCCAGTGGGAGACCCAGTACTTC
many	TRBJ1-2	TRBV13	.	CASSSTGTNYGYTF	TGTGCCAGCAGCTCGACAGGTACCAACTATGGCTACACCTTC
many	TRBJ2-7	TRBV4-2	TRBD1	CASSQADRGHEQYF	TGTGCCAGCAGCCAAGCAGACAGGGGGCACGAGCAGTACTTC
.	TRBJ1-6	TRBV24-1	TRBD1	CATSRTYRGRWNSPLHF	TGTGCCACCAGTAGGACCTACAGGGGTCGGTGGAATTCACCCCTCCACTTT
many	TRBJ2-7	TRBV9	.	CASSANSDEQYF	TGTGCCAGCAGCGCCAATTCGGACGAGCAGTACTTC
.	TRBJ1-6	TRBV28	.	CAISLVRSPLHF	TGTGCCATCAGTCTAGTGAGGTCACCCCTCCACTTT
few	TRBJ1-5	TRBV6-5	.	CASSYSKGEPQHF	TGTGCCAGCAGTTACTCGAAGGGAGAGCCCCAGCATTTT
.	TRBJ1-2	TRBV5-1	.	CATSREEGRVYTF	TGCGCCACCTCCCGGGAGGAGGGACGAGTCTACACCTTC
many	TRBJ2-5	TRBV24-1	.	CATSDFGAGIKETQYF	TGTGCCACCAGTGATTTCGGGGCGGGTATTAAAGAGACCCAGTACTTC
.	TRBJ2-3	TRBV6-2/TRBV6-3	TRBD1	CASSEGETGADTQYF	TGTGCCAGCAGTGAAGGTGAAACAGGGGCCGATACGCAGTATTTT
.	TRBJ1-4	TRBV6-1	.	CASSESDSVGNEKLFF	TGTGCCAGCAGTGAATCAGATTCCGTCGGTAATGAAAAACTGTTTTTT
many	TRBJ1-1	TRBV20-1	.	CSAGRQLNTEAFF	TGCAGTGCTGGCAGACAGCTGAACACTGAAGCTTTCTTT
many	TRBJ1-6	TRBV6-5	.	CASSYSTGAVSPLHF	TGTGCCAGCAGTTACTCGACGGGGGCCGTATCACCCCTCCACTTT
many	TRBJ1-1	TRBV5-4	.	CASSLVGSLGTEAFF	TGTGCCAGCAGCTTGGTGGGCAGTCTCGGCACTGAAGCTTTCTTT
.	TRBJ2-7	TRBV6-2/TRBV6-3	.	CASSEWGNSYEQYF	TGTGCCAGCAGTGAATGGGGAAACTCCTACGAGCAGTACTTC
many	TRBJ1-4	TRBV5-5	.	CASSRGDHNVGEKLFF	TGTGCCAGCAGCCGCGGGGATCACAACGTGGGGGAAAAACTGTTTTTT
large	TRBJ2-1	TRBV29-1	TRBD2	CSGKTSGSYNEQFF	TGCAGCGGGAAGACTAGCGGGTCCTACAATGAGCAGTTCTTC
many	TRBJ2-4	TRBV18	.	CASSPLQGGNIQYF	TGTGCCAGCTCACCACTACAGGGCGGAAACATTCAGTACTTC
many	TRBJ2-1	TRBV28	TRBD1	CASRGQRLRDNEQFF	TGTGCCAGCAGGGGACAGCGCCTAAGGGACAATGAGCAGTTCTTC
many	TRBJ2-2	TRBV3-1	.	CASSHRATGELFF	TGTGCCAGCAGCCACAGGGCCACCGGGGAGCTGTTTTTT
many	TRBJ2-1	TRBV27	TRBD1	CASTTFRDRKKGEQFF	TGTGCCAGCACGACCTTCCGGGACAGGAAAAAGGGTGAGCAGTTCTTC
.	TRBJ2-2	TRBV27	.	CAISLSSDTGELFF	TGTGCCATCAGTTTATCTAGCGACACCGGTGAGCTGTTTTTT